The T cell receptor delta chain described here comes from a study of γδ T cells in repeated Plasmodium falciparum infection. On the study more broadly: Each infection was followed by sampling at 21 days, plus baseline and some pre-infection draws. Study outcomes and limitations: Repeated controlled infections reportedly drove waves of new clonotype selection in Vdelta2-negative, mostly Vdelta1+, gammadelta repertoires.

TCRdb re-analyzed the multiplex PCR reads via CATT. The repertoire holds roughly 86,000 delta-chain clones, with around 1.4% as singletons. As to this clone: The antigen remains unidentified. The protein given by TCRdb reflects a much larger clone and differs at residue 17 from this DNA's translation, likely from a read error; the protein shown is the DNA's translation.

Flow sorting of PBMC yielded separate Vgamma9/Vdelta2+ and Vdelta2-negative gammadelta T cell populations for bulk repertoire analysis. In germline, CDR1 is GEAIGNYY, CDR2 EKD. The CDR3 is 21 amino acids. The receptor comes from a pool of human donors (malaria-infected and uninfected, not separated). Sequenced input: gamma-delta T cells from blood. The rearrangement joins TRDV2 to TRDJ1; D assignment may be TRDD2 or TRDD3 (6 bases each). TCRdb lists no J gene, so it was determined here by aligning the DNA to germline. CDR3 nucleotide sequence: TGTGCCTGTGACACCGTTCCCTCCTACGGGGATGGGAGCCGGGACACCGGTAAACTCATCTTT. It yields the protein CACDTVPSYGDGSRDTGKLIF.